This passage covers 12 T cell receptor beta chains from one sample sequenced in a study of T cells in Graves' hyperthyroidism and ophthalmopathy. Regions amplified from RNA transcripts were the TCR beta CDR3 regions. Researchers ran a first-round RT-PCR on the TCR CDR3 using the HTBI primer set. MiXCR, applied by TCRdb to the multiplex PCR reads, yields one record per CDR3 protein. The sample holds approximately 560,000 distinct CDR3 sequences, 15% to 18% seen once. The sample taken for sequencing was blood. All receptors derive from a woman aged 25 to 39 with Graves' hyperthyroidism.

This clonotype was recorded at least ten times. V usage is TRBV7-2 and J usage is TRBJ2-7, with TRBD2 matching 8 bases. Per the germline V gene, CDR1 is SGHTA and CDR2 is FQGNSA. Unmatched junction bases numbered 12, after V lost 5 bases and J lost 3 bases. CDR3 length: 16 amino acids. The CDR3 is CASSPQWTSHFYEQYF. DNA of the CDR3: TGTGCCAGCAGCCCACAATGGACTAGCCACTTCTACGAGCAGTACTTC.

This clonotype was seen many times. The chain couples TRBV3-1 to TRBJ2-7; TRBD2 is a possible D gene (6 bases). The V end was cut by 0 bases, the J end by 7 bases, with 13 bases between. Germline CDR1 LGHDT, CDR2 YNNKEL (reference sequence). CDR3 length equals 14 residues. CDR3 in amino acids: CASSQEVSAGEQYF. The CDR3 DNA sequence: TGTGCCAGCAGCCAAGAAGTTAGCGCGGGGGAGCAGTACTTC.

V is TRBV2 and J is TRBJ1-5; D gene uncertain. Germline CDR1 reads SNHLY; CDR2 reads FYNNEI. CDR3 length equals 13 residues. V was clipped by 4 bases and J by 6 bases, with 10 bases between them. This CDR3 is CASSGTPGQPQHF. The CDR3 DNA follows: TGTGCCAGCAGTGGGACCCCGGGTCAGCCCCAGCATTTT.

The table lists this clonotype with many counts. The genes are TRBV20-1 and TRBJ2-2, with D possibly TRBD2 on 6 matching bases. CDR3 length: 15 residues. V was trimmed by 3 bases and J by 8 bases, leaving 19 bases between them. Germline CDR1 DFQATT, CDR2 SNEGSKA (reference sequence). The CDR3 protein is CSASAGTSHWGELFF. The CDR3 nucleotides read TGCAGTGCTAGCGCCGGGACTTCACACTGGGGGGAGCTGTTTTTT.

Many counts were recorded for this clonotype. The chain combines TRBV28 with TRBJ1-5, with TRBD1 identical over 7 bases. Per germline, CDR1 MDHEN and CDR2 SYDVKM. J lost 5 bases, V lost 2 bases, and 6 bases had no gene match. The CDR3 covers 15 residues. The CDR3 loop reads CASSLTDRVYQPQHF. The CDR3 DNA follows: TGTGCCAGCAGTTTAACTGACAGGGTATATCAGCCCCAGCATTTT.

This clonotype showed up many times. V gene TRBV11-2 combines with J gene TRBJ2-2, with D possibly TRBD2 on 5 matching bases. CDR1 and CDR2 from the germline V gene are SGHAT and FQNNGV. Trimming stripped 1 base from V and 4 bases from J, with 13 bases between. The CDR3 contains 16 residues. CDR3 sequence (DNA): TGTGCCAGCAGCTTAGTATCCTCGGGAATCACCGGGGAGCTGTTTTTT. This codes for CASSLVSSGITGELFF.

This clonotype was seen at least ten times. V is TRBV2 and J is TRBJ2-3; D gene ambiguous. V was pared by 4 bases and J by 5 bases, with 7 bases between. This CDR3 has 12 residues. CDR1 is SNHLY, CDR2 FYNNEI, per germline. In nucleotides, the CDR3 is TGTGCCAGCAGTGTTGCTAGAGATACGCAGTATTTT. Its translation: CASSVARDTQYF.

This clonotype was picked up many times. The genes are TRBV3-1 and TRBJ2-1, with D perhaps matching TRBD2 (6 bases). Germline CDR1 and CDR2: LGHDT and YNNKEL (reference sequence). V was cut by 0 bases and J by 9 bases, with 15 bases left in between. The CDR3 spans 15 residues. CDR3 coding DNA: TGTGCCAGCAGCCAAGATACGGGCGGGGTGACTGAGCAGTTCTTC. As protein: CASSQDTGGVTEQFF.

This clonotype was seen ten or more times. This chain links TRBV11-1 with TRBJ2-1; 9 bases line up with TRBD2. Germline CDR1 and CDR2: SGHAT and FQDESV (reference sequence). V shed 1 base and J 7 bases; nucleotides not matched to a gene: 11. The CDR3 is made up of 17 amino acids. This CDR3 is CASSLGRREGKSNEQFF. DNA of the CDR3: TGTGCCAGCAGCTTAGGAAGGCGGGAGGGGAAATCGAATGAGCAGTTCTTC.

This clonotype occurred many times. V and J are TRBV28 and TRBJ1-2; TRBD1 is a possible D gene (6 bases). Trimming left V 5 bases short and J 4 bases short, with 11 bases between. CDR3 length: 13 residues. Germline V gives CDR1 MDHEN, CDR2 SYDVKM. The CDR3 region is CASSMTGFYGYTF. In DNA, the CDR3 is TGTGCCAGCAGTATGACAGGATTCTATGGCTACACCTTC.

The rearrangement links TRBV10-3 to TRBJ2-7; 11 nucleotides align to TRBD2. There are 13 residues in the CDR3. The J segment lost 5 bases and the V segment lost 6 bases, leaving 3 bases of the junction unmatched. Germline CDR1 reads ENHRY; CDR2 reads SYGVKD. The CDR3 nucleotides read TGTGCCATCAGAACTAGCGGGAGAGACGAGCAGTACTTC. As protein: CAIRTSGRDEQYF.

This clonotype was seen a few times. The rearrangement links TRBV7-2 to TRBJ2-3; TRBD2 agrees at 7 bases. The CDR3 extends over 14 amino acids. Germline V gene sequence: CDR1 SGHTA, CDR2 FQGNSA. The CDR3 protein is CAANGGAGWDTQYF. Here the CDR3 DNA reads TGTGCGGCCAACGGGGGAGCGGGATGGGATACGCAGTATTTT.